The next 20 T cell receptor beta chains were all read from a single sample in a study of a mutant IDH1 vaccine in newly diagnosed glioma. No cognate antigen is known for these TCRs. Method: immunoSEQ multiplex PCR; TCRdb's copy keeps in-frame clones and lacks some. The sample records tens of thousands of clones, roughly 91% being singletons. As for time point: week 35, safety follow-up. Vaccine doses each comprised 300 ug of mutant IDH1 20-mer peptide, with topical imiquimod. The sequences come from PBMCs, collected from a glioma patient whose treatment included an IDH1 peptide vaccine. All receptors derive from a woman between 40 and 50 years old with glioma.

The genes are TRBV7-9 and TRBJ1-2; D unresolved. CDR3 size: 14 residues. Germline CDR1 is SEHNR and CDR2 is FQNEAQ (reference sequence). V lost 3 bases and J 0 bases, leaving 8 bases between the germline ends. CDR3 DNA: TGTGCCAGCAGCTTCGGTGGAACTAACTATGGCTACACCTTC. It yields the protein CASSFGGTNYGYTF.

This sequence joins TRBV7-9 and TRBJ1-1, with a possible D match to TRBD1 (5 bases). The CDR3 has 15 residues. V lost 3 bases, J lost 5 bases, and 16 bases lay in between. Germline CDR1 and CDR2: SEHNR and FQNEAQ (reference sequence). The CDR3 region is CASSLAGNGGTEAFF. CDR3 bases: TGTGCCAGCAGCTTGGCAGGGAATGGAGGGACTGAAGCTTTCTTT.

This clone was observed a handful of times. Other nucleotide sequences in the sample specify the same CDR3. The gene calls are TRBV12-5 and TRBJ1-1; D is uncertain. CDR3 length equals 13 residues. V was clipped by 2 bases and J by 1 base, with 5 bases between them. Looked up from germline, CDR1 is LGHNT and CDR2 is FRNRAP. This chain's CDR3 is CASGLSENTEAFF. CDR3 DNA: TGTGCTAGTGGTTTGTCAGAGAACACTGAAGCTTTCTTT.

The chain joins TRBV7-9 to TRBJ2-2, with D perhaps TRBD2 (6 bases). The CDR3 extends over 19 amino acids. The ends were cut back, 2 bases at V and 4 bases at J, with 23 bases in the middle. Looked up from germline, CDR1 is SEHNR and CDR2 is FQNEAQ (reference sequence). The DNA for the CDR3 is TGTGCCAGCAGCTTAAGAGCTCTAGCGCGCGGCGAATTCACCGGGGAGCTGTTTTTT. Protein product: CASSLRALARGEFTGELFF.

The chain employs TRBV15 and TRBJ2-7; D is perhaps TRBD1 (6 bases). Germline values: CDR1 LNHNV, CDR2 YYDKDF (reference sequence). V was trimmed by 5 bases and J by 7 bases, leaving 15 bases between them. The CDR3 consists of 13 residues. CDR3 bases: TGTGCCACCAGCGCAGACAGGCTCGGGGAGCAGTACTTC. Translated: CATSADRLGEQYF.

The V and J genes are TRBV2 and TRBJ2-3; TRBD1 agrees at 7 bases. Germline CDR1 reads SNHLY; CDR2 reads FYNNEI. V lost 7 bases and J lost 2; bases outside the gene matches: 6. This CDR3 region has 14 residues. CDR3 DNA: TGTGCCAGCACGATGGGACAGAACACAGATACGCAGTATTTT. Translation: CASTMGQNTDTQYF.

In its sample, this clone was seen a few times. The chain combines TRBV5-1 with TRBJ1-3; D not resolved. Trimming stripped 0 bases from V and 0 bases from J, with 4 bases between. The CDR3 contains 14 residues. The germline V gene encodes CDR1 SGHRS and CDR2 YFSETQ. The CDR3 coding sequence is TGCGCCAGCAGCTTGGGGGCCTCTGGAAACACCATATATTTT. Translation: CASSLGASGNTIYF.

This clone turned up a few times. This rearrangement joins TRBV30 to TRBJ1-5; D ambiguous. V was shortened by 6 bases and J by 6 bases, with 12 bases between the two germline ends. Germline V gene lookup returns CDR1 GTSNPN and CDR2 SVGIG (reference sequence). CDR3 length: 12 residues. CDR3: CACRGESQPQHF. DNA for the CDR3: TGTGCCTGTCGCGGGGAAAGTCAGCCCCAGCATTTT.

The chain has TRBV4-1 and TRBJ2-7; D unclear. V was cut by 0 bases and J by 7 bases, with 19 bases left in between. The CDR3 is 16 amino acids. Germline CDR1 is MGHRA and CDR2 is YSYEKL. The CDR3 protein is CASSQDTEVSLLEQYF. CDR3 DNA: TGCGCCAGCAGCCAAGATACGGAAGTGAGTTTACTAGAGCAGTACTTC.

The CDR3 loop is CASSEGGGLDTQYF. DNA of the CDR3: TGTGCCAGCAGTGAAGGGGGGGGTCTTGATACGCAGTATTTT. V is TRBV25-1 and J is TRBJ2-3; 7 nucleotides match TRBD2. The germline V gene has CDR1 MGHDK and CDR2 SYGVNS. Germline trimming cut 2 bases from V and 6 bases from J; bases unmatched to any gene: 5. The CDR3 is made up of 14 amino acids.

The genes are TRBV19 and TRBJ1-3, with TRBD1 matching over 8 bases. This CDR3 contains 15 residues. CDR1 LNHDA and CDR2 SQIVND come from the germline V gene (reference sequence). The junction had 4 bases not matched to a gene; V was cut back by 6 bases and J by 0 bases. The chain's CDR3 is CASRRDRSSGNTIYF. CDR3 in DNA: TGTGCCAGTAGACGGGACAGGTCCTCTGGAAACACCATATATTTT.

The V gene is TRBV4-2, the J gene TRBJ1-5; TRBD1 agrees at 9 bases. CDR3 length: 17 amino acids. With 1 base clipped from V and 2 bases from J, the junction kept 6 bases outside the gene matches. Germline V gene sequence: CDR1 LGHNA, CDR2 YNFKEQ. CDR3 residues: CASSQGADRGGNQPQHF. The CDR3 nucleotides read TGTGCCAGCAGCCAAGGGGCGGACAGGGGTGGCAATCAGCCCCAGCATTTT.

The table lists this clone with a few counts. V and J are TRBV7-2 and TRBJ1-1; 8 bases align to TRBD1. The V segment lost 5 bases and the J segment 5 bases; nucleotides outside the gene matches: 7. The CDR3 consists of 14 residues. CDR1 and CDR2 from the germline V gene are SGHTA and FQGNSA. CDR3 bases: TGTGCCAGCAGCAGAGACAGGGGCGGGACTGAAGCTTTCTTT. This translates into CASSRDRGGTEAFF.

V and J are TRBV13 and TRBJ2-1; 15 bases agree with TRBD2. Unmatched junction bases numbered 6, after V lost 3 bases and J lost 3 bases. The CDR3 length is 18 residues. CDR1 is PRHDT and CDR2 is FYEKMQ in the germline V gene (reference sequence). Here the CDR3 DNA reads TGTGCCAGCAGCTTGGGGACTAGCGGGGGGCCTCTCTACAATGAGCAGTTCTTC. Protein sequence: CASSLGTSGGPLYNEQFF.

The chain links TRBV6-1 to TRBJ2-7; D perhaps matches TRBD2 (5 bases). The V gene lost 1 base and the J gene lost 3 bases, with 7 bases spanning the gap. The CDR3 sequence is 13 residues long. CDR1 is MNHNS, CDR2 SASEGT, per germline. CDR3 in amino acids: CASSEEGGYEQYF. Written as DNA, the CDR3 is TGTGCCAGCAGTGAAGAAGGAGGCTACGAGCAGTACTTC.

The genes are TRBV18 and TRBJ1-2, with D unclear. V lost 3 bases, J lost 4 bases, and 15 bases lay in between. The CDR3 totals 15 residues. From germline, CDR1 is KGHSH and CDR2 LQKENI. Here the CDR3 DNA reads TGTGCCAGCTCACCGGGGAGCGGCGGTATCTATGGCTACACCTTC. Residues: CASSPGSGGIYGYTF.

The chain has TRBV10-2 and TRBJ1-2; D call uncertain. CDR1 WSHSY and CDR2 SAAADI come from the germline V gene. This CDR3 is built from 15 residues. The V gene lost 3 bases and the J gene lost 3 bases, with 14 bases spanning the gap. The CDR3 spells CASSDFGRMDYGYTF. For the CDR3, the DNA is TGCGCCAGCAGTGATTTCGGCAGGATGGACTATGGCTACACCTTC.

The rearrangement uses TRBV2 and TRBJ1-2; 7 bases agree with TRBD1. Trimming removed 8 bases from V and 5 bases from J; junction bases left unmatched: 8. Germline-derived CDR1 and CDR2 are SNHLY and FYNNEI. The CDR3 length is 13 residues. The CDR3 spells CASRDSAIYGYTF. The DNA for the CDR3 is TGTGCCAGCCGGGACAGCGCCATTTATGGCTACACCTTC.

The chain combines TRBV4-1 with TRBJ2-3; the match to TRBD2 covers 8 bases. Germline CDR1 MGHRA, CDR2 YSYEKL. CDR3 length: 17 amino acids. V lost 4 bases to trimming and J lost 3 bases; unmatched junction nucleotides: 12. The CDR3 DNA sequence: TGCGCCAGCAGCCCCCTCGGGCGGGCGGGGGGTACAGATACGCAGTATTTT. Amino acids: CASSPLGRAGGTDTQYF.

The rearrangement uses TRBV6-5 and TRBJ1-6; perhaps TRBD1 as D (5 bases). Trimming stripped 8 bases from V and 9 bases from J, with 17 bases between. In germline, CDR1 is MNHEY, CDR2 SVGAGI. The CDR3 is made up of 14 amino acids. In DNA form, the CDR3 reads TGTGCCAGCCAAAGGGGAGGGGAAGGTTCACCCCTCCACTTT. It specifies CASQRGGEGSPLHF.